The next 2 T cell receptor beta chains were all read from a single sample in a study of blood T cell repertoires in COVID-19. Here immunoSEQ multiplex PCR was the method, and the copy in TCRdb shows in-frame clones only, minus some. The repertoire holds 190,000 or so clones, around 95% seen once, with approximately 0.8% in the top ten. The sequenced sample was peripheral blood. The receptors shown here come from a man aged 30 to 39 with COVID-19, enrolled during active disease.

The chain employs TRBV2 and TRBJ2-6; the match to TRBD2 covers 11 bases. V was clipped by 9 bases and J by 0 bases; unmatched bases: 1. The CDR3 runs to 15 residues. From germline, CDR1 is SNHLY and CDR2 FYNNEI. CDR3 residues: CASSGGASGANVLTF. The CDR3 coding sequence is TGTGCCAGTAGCGGGGGGGCCTCTGGGGCCAACGTCCTGACTTTC.

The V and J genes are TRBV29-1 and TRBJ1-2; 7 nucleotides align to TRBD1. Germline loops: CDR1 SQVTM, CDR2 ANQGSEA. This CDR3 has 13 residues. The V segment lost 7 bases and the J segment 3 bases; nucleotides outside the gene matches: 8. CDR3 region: CSAGDRADYGYTF. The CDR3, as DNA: TGCAGCGCCGGCGACAGGGCGGACTATGGCTACACCTTC.